These 7 T cell receptor beta chains originate from one sample sequenced in a study of CD8 T cells in ankylosing spondylitis. TCRdb reanalysed the 5' RACE reads using MiXCR and keeps one entry per CDR3 protein. The sample yields about 250,000 distinct CDR3 sequences, 7.5% to 9.5% seen once. The sample comprised blood, either unsorted or a sorted T cell fraction (not recorded which). These receptors all stem from a female donor with ankylosing spondylitis or in good health (not recorded which).

This clonotype appeared many times. The genes are TRBV6-2 or TRBV6-3 and TRBJ1-4; no clear D gene. V was cut by 11 bases and J by 8 bases, with 18 bases left in between. Germline assignment: CDR1 MNHEY and CDR2 SVGEGT. This CDR3 is built from 13 residues. The CDR3 DNA is TGTGCCGCCGTCCGGGGATTAGGCGAAAAACTGTTTTTT. Translation gives CAAVRGLGEKLFF.

This clonotype was counted many times. The chain carries TRBV18 and TRBJ2-2; D unclear. The CDR3 is made up of 14 amino acids. Trimming cost V 4 bases and J 4 bases, with 10 bases left between them. Germline CDR1 KGHSH, CDR2 LQKENI. The chain's CDR3 is CASSQRSATGELFF. Here the CDR3 DNA reads TGTGCCAGCTCACAACGGTCCGCCACCGGGGAGCTGTTTTTT. The whole variable domain, filled in from reference TRBV18 and TRBJ2-2, reads NAGVMQNPRHLVRRRGQEARLRCSPMKGHSHVYWYRQLPEEGLKFMVYLQKENIIDESGMPKERFSAEFPKEGPSILRIQQVVRGDSAAYFCASSQRSATGELFFGEGSRLTVL.

This clonotype has ten or more counts. A read error may produce the germline difference seen at one junction end. The V and J genes are TRBV7-7 and TRBJ2-5, with 7 bases aligning to TRBD2. The CDR3 consists of 15 residues. Germline lookup yields CDR1 SSHAT and CDR2 FNYEAQ (reference sequence). CDR3 in amino acids: CASSGVSNGKETQYF. The CDR3 nucleotides read TGTGCTAGCAGCGGGGTGTCGAATGGAAAAGAGACCCAGTACTTC.

This clonotype was counted ten times or more. This chain connects TRBV7-9 to TRBJ1-1; D is unresolved. Trimming took off 8 bases at V and 4 bases at J, with 17 bases between the two ends. From germline, CDR1 is SEHNR and CDR2 FQNEAQ (reference sequence). The CDR3 extends over 14 amino acids. CDR3 loop: CASVSGVSGTEAFF. In nucleotides, the CDR3 is TGTGCCAGCGTTTCGGGAGTAAGCGGCACTGAAGCTTTCTTT.

This clonotype was counted many times. An end of the junction does not agree with germline; a read error may underlie this. The rearrangement uses TRBV7-7 and TRBJ1-1, with a possible D match to TRBD1 (5 bases). This CDR3 spans 14 amino acids. CDR1 SSHAT and CDR2 FNYEAQ come from the germline V gene (reference sequence). DNA for the CDR3: TGTGCTAGCAGCCCTACGGGACGGGACACTGAAGCTTTCTTT. This encodes CASSPTGRDTEAFF.

V usage is TRBV6-2 or TRBV6-3 and J usage is TRBJ2-6; 9 positions match TRBD2. CDR3 size: 22 residues. After removal of 6 bases from V and 0 bases from J, the junction contained 21 bases not matched to a gene. Germline V gene sequence: CDR1 MNHEY, CDR2 SVGEGT. The CDR3 DNA is TGTGCCAGCAGGCTAGATCGGACTAGCGAACGAAAAGCCGACTCTGGGGCCAACGTCCTGACTTTC. The encoded protein is CASRLDRTSERKADSGANVLTF.

The rearrangement links TRBV7-2 to TRBJ2-5; D remains ambiguous. Germline-derived CDR1 and CDR2 are SGHTA and FQGNSA. V lost 1 base to trimming and J lost 2 bases, with 8 bases between them. The CDR3 consists of 14 residues. CDR3 coding DNA: TGTGCCAGCAGCTTAGAGAGGAGACAAGAGACCCAGTACTTC. This gives the protein CASSLERRQETQYF.